These T cell receptor beta chains were read from a single sample in a study of CD8+CD57+ T cells in acquired aplastic anemia. TCRdb reanalysed the reads using MiXCR and keeps one entry per CDR3 protein. The data show about 420,000 distinct CDR3 sequences, about 70% seen once. The sequenced sample consisted of sorted CD4+, CD8+, or CD8+CD57+ T cells (not recorded which) from PBMCs. These receptors all stem from a human donor in good health, serving as a control. CDR3s include the opening cysteine and the closing phenylalanine or tryptophan. The order of the fields is V gene, D gene, clone size, J gene, CDR3 DNA, CDR3 protein. D genes are given only for firm matches. Rows may omit the clone size; those that give it use once, few, many or a size class.

v_call: TRBV9; d_call: NA; clone_size: many; j_call: TRBJ1-3; cdr3_nt: TGTGCCAGCAGCGAGCGTAAGGGGGAGAGGAGCTCTGGAAACACCATATATTTT; cdr3_aa: CASSERKGERSSGNTIYF
v_call: TRBV6-1; d_call: TRBD1; clone_size: NA; j_call: TRBJ1-6; cdr3_nt: TGTGCCAGCAGAGACGACAGGGATAATTCACCCCTCCACTTT; cdr3_aa: CASRDDRDNSPLHF
v_call: TRBV7-3; d_call: NA; clone_size: NA; j_call: TRBJ2-1; cdr3_nt: TGTGCCAGCAGAGCAGTGGGCTCTGGGGCCAACGTCCTGCAGTTCTTC; cdr3_aa: CASRAVGSGANVLQFF
v_call: TRBV7-2; d_call: NA; clone_size: NA; j_call: TRBJ2-2; cdr3_nt: TGTGCCAGCAGCTGCCATGGCAGGGGAGACGAGCAGCTCTTTTTT; cdr3_aa: CASSCHGRGDEQLFF
v_call: TRBV9; d_call: NA; clone_size: NA; j_call: TRBJ2-7; cdr3_nt: TGTGCCAGCAGCGAGGCGGAGCTAGGCTACGAAAGAGACTTC; cdr3_aa: CASSEAELGYERDF
v_call: TRBV7-2; d_call: TRBD2; clone_size: NA; j_call: TRBJ2-5; cdr3_nt: TGTGCCACTAGCGGGGGGGCCCGGACCCAGTACTTC; cdr3_aa: CATSGGARTQYF
v_call: TRBV13; d_call: NA; clone_size: once; j_call: TRBJ1-1; cdr3_nt: TGTGCCAGCAGCGTATTCGAGACTGAAGCTTTCTTT; cdr3_aa: CASSVFETEAFF
v_call: TRBV7-9; d_call: NA; clone_size: NA; j_call: TRBJ1-6; cdr3_nt: TGTGCCAGCAGCTTCGGGGAATATAATTCACCCCTCCACTTT; cdr3_aa: CASSFGEYNSPLHF
v_call: TRBV20-1; d_call: TRBD2; clone_size: NA; j_call: TRBJ2-5; cdr3_nt: TGCAGTGCTATGAGGGTCCTGGGGGGGCAAGAGACCCAGTACTTC; cdr3_aa: CSAMRVLGGQETQYF
v_call: TRBV10-3; d_call: NA; clone_size: few; j_call: TRBJ1-1; cdr3_nt: TGTGCCATCAGAAGGACGGGACCGCACACTGAAGCTTTCTTT; cdr3_aa: CAIRRTGPHTEAFF
v_call: TRBV11-3; d_call: TRBD1; clone_size: many; j_call: TRBJ2-7; cdr3_nt: TGTGCCAGCAGCTTAGAAACAGGGGATCAGTACTTC; cdr3_aa: CASSLETGDQYF
v_call: TRBV5-1; d_call: NA; clone_size: NA; j_call: TRBJ1-6; cdr3_nt: TGCGCCAGCAGCTTGACAGGGACCTCCTATTCTTCACCCCTCCACTTT; cdr3_aa: CASSLTGTSYSSPLHF
v_call: TRBV5-5; d_call: NA; clone_size: once; j_call: TRBJ1-2; cdr3_nt: TGTGCCAGCAGCTTAAGGGGACGGGCTCATGGCTACACCTTC; cdr3_aa: CASSLRGRAHGYTF
v_call: TRBV5-8; d_call: NA; clone_size: many; j_call: TRBJ1-1; cdr3_nt: TGTGCCAGCAGCTTGGGGGGGAGGATGGGCACTGAAGCTTTCTTT; cdr3_aa: CASSLGGRMGTEAFF
v_call: TRBV30; d_call: NA; clone_size: few; j_call: TRBJ1-1; cdr3_nt: TGTGCCTGGAGACGGCGGATATATCTCATGAACACTGAAGCTTTCTTT; cdr3_aa: CAWRRRIYLMNTEAFF
v_call: TRBV5-1; d_call: TRBD1; clone_size: NA; j_call: TRBJ2-5; cdr3_nt: TGCGCCAGCAGCTTAACCGGACAGGGGGGAGTAGAGACCCAGTACTTC; cdr3_aa: CASSLTGQGGVETQYF
v_call: TRBV20-1; d_call: NA; clone_size: many; j_call: TRBJ1-4; cdr3_nt: TGCAGTGCTAGAGAAGGCTCAGCTAATGAAAAACTGTTTTTT; cdr3_aa: CSAREGSANEKLFF
v_call: TRBV25-1; d_call: NA; clone_size: few; j_call: TRBJ2-1; cdr3_nt: TGTGCCAGCAGTGTAGGTGTCAATGAGCAGTTCTTC; cdr3_aa: CASSVGVNEQFF